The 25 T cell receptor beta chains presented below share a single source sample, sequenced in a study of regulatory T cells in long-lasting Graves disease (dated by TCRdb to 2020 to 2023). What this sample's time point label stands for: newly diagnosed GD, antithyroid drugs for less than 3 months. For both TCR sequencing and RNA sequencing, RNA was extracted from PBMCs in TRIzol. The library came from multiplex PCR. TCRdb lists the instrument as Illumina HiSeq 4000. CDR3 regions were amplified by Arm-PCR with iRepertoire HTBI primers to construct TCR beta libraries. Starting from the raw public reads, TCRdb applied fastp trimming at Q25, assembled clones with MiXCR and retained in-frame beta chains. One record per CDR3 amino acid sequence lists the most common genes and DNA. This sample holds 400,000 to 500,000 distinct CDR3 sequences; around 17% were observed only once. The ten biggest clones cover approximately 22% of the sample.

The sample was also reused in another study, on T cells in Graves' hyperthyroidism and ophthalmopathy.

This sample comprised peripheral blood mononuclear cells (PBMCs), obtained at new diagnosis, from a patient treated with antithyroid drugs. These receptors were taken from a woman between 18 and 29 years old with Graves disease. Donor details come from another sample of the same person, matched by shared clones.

The CDR3 DNA reads TGTGCCAGCTCAAGCGGGAGGGGGGATACGCAGTATTTT. Its protein product is CASSSGRGDTQYF. This sequence joins TRBV28 and TRBJ2-3, with 10 nucleotides matching TRBD2. V shed 8 bases, J shed 6 bases, and the junction held 5 bases outside the gene matches. The CDR3 totals 13 residues. Germline CDR1 MDHEN, CDR2 SYDVKM.

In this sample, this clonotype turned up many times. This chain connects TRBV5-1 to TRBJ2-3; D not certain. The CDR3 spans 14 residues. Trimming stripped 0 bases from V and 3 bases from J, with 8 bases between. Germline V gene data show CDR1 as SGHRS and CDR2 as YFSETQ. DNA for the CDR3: TGCGCCAGCAGCTTGGCCGGAGAGACAGATACGCAGTATTTT. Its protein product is CASSLAGETDTQYF.

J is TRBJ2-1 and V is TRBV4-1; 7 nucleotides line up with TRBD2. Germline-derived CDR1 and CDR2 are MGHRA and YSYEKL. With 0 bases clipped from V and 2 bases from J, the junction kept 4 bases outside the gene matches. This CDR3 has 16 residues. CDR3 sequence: CASSQELAVTYNEQFF. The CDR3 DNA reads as TGCGCCAGCAGCCAAGAGCTAGCGGTGACCTACAATGAGCAGTTCTTC.

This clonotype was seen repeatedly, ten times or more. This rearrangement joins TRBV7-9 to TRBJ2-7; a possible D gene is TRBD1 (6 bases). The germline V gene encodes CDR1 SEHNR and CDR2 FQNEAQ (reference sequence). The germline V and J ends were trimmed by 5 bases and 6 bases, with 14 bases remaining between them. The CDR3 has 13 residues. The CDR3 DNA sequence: TGTGCCAGCAGCCCCCTACAGGGCGGCGAGCAGTACTTC. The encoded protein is CASSPLQGGEQYF.

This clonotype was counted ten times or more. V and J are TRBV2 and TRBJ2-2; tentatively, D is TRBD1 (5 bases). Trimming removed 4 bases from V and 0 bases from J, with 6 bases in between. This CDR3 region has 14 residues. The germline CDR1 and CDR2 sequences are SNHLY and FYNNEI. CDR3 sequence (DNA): TGTGCCAGCAGTGCACAGGCGAACACCGGGGAGCTGTTTTTT. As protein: CASSAQANTGELFF. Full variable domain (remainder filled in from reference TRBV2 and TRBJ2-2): EPEVTQTPSHQVTQMGQEVILRCVPISNHLYFYWYRQILGQKVEFLVSFYNNEISEKSEIFDDQFSVERPDGSNFTLKIRSTKLEDSAMYFCASSAQANTGELFFGEGSRLTVL.

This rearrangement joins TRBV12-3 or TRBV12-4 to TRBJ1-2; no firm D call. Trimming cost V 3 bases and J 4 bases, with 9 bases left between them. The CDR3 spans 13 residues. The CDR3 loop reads CASSLSAPYGYTF. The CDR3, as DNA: TGTGCCAGCAGTTTGTCCGCGCCCTATGGCTACACCTTC.

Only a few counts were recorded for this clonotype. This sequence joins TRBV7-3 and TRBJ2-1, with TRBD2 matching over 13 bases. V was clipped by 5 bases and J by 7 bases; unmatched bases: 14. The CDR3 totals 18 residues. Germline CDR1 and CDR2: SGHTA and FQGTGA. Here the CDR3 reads CASSPWADGTSGTNEQFF. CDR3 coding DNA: TGTGCCAGCAGCCCTTGGGCCGACGGGACTAGCGGGACAAATGAGCAGTTCTTC.

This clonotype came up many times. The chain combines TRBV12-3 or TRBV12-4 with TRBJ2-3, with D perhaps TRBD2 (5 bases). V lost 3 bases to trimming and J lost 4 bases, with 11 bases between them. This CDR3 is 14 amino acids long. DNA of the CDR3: TGTGCCAGCAGTTTCGGAAGCGGAGCAGATACGCAGTATTTT. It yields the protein CASSFGSGADTQYF.

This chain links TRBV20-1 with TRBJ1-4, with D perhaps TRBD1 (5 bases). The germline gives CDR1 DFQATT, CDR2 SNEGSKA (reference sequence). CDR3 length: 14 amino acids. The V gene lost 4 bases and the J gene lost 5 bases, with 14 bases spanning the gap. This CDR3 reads CSATERQINEKLFF. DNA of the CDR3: TGCAGTGCTACCGAAAGACAGATAAATGAAAAACTGTTTTTT.

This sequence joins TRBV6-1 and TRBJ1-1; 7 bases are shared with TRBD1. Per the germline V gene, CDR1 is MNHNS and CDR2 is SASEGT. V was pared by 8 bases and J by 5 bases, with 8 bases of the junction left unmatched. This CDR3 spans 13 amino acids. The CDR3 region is CASRLTGLTEAFF. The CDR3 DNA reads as TGTGCCAGCCGACTGACAGGGTTGACTGAAGCTTTCTTT.

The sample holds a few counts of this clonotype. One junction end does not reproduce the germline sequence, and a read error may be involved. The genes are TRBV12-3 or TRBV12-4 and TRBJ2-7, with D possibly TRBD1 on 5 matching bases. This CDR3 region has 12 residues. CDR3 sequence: CASSPTGYGQYF. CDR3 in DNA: TGTGCCAGCAGCCCTACAGGCTACGGGCAGTACTTC.

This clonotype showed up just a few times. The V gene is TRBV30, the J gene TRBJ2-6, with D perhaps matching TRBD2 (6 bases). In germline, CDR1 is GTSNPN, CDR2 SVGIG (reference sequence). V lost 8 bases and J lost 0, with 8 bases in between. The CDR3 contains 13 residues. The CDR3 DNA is TGTGCCCGGGACTTCTCTGGGGCCAACGTCCTGACTTTC. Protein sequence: CARDFSGANVLTF. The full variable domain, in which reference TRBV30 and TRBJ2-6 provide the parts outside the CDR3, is SQTIHQWPATLVQPVGSPLSLECTVEGTSNPNLYWYRQAAGRGLQLLFYSVGIGQISSEVPQNLSASRPQDRQFILSSKKLLLSDSGFYLCARDFSGANVLTFGAGSRLTVL.

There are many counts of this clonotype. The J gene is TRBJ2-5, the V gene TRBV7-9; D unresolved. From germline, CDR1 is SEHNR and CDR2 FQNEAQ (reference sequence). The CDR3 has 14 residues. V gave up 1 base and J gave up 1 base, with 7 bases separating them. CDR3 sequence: CASSLDPTQETQYF. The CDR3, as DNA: TGTGCCAGCAGCTTAGACCCCACCCAAGAGACCCAGTACTTC.

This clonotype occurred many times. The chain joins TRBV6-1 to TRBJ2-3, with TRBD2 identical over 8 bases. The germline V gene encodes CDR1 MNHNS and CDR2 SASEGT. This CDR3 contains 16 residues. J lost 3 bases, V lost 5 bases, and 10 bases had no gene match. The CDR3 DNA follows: TGTGCCAGCAGTATTACCACGGGAGGGCGGACAGATACGCAGTATTTT. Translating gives CASSITTGGRTDTQYF.

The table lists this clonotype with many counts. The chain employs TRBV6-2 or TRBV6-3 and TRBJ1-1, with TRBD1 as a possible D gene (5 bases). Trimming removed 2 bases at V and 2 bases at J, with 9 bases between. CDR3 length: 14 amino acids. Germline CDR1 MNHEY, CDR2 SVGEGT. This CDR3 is CASSYGAGNTEAFF. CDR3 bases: TGTGCCAGCAGTTACGGGGCGGGTAACACTGAAGCTTTCTTT.

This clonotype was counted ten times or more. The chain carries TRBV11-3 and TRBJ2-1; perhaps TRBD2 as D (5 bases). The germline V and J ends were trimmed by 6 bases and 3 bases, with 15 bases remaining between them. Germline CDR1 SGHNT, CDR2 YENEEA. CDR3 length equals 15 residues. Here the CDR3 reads CASSLGSSFYNEQFF. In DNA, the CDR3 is TGTGCCAGCAGTCTAGGGAGCTCCTTCTACAATGAGCAGTTCTTC.

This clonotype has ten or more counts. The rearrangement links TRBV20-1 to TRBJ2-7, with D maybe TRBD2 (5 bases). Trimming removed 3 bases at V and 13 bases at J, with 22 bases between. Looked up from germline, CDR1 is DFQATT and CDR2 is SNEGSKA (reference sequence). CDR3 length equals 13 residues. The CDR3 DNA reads TGCAGTGCTAGTCCCACTGCAAGGAGCCCGGGATACTTC. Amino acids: CSASPTARSPGYF.

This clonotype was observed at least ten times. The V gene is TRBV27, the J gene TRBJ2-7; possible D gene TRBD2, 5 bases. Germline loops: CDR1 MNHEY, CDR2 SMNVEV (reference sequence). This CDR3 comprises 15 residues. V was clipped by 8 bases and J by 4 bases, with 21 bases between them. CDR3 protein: CASYPTGSVPYEQYF. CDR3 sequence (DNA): TGTGCCAGCTACCCTACGGGGTCAGTACCGTACGAGCAGTACTTC.

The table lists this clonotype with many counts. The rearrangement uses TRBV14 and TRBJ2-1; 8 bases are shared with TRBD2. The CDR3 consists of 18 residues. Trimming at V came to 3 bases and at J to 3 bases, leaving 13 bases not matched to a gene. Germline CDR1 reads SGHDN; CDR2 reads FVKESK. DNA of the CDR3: TGTGCCAGCAGCCACCCCAGAAGCAGCGGGAGAGTCTACAATGAGCAGTTCTTC. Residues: CASSHPRSSGRVYNEQFF.

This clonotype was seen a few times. CDR3 sequence reads: CASSKLAESVYEQYF. CDR3 nucleotides: TGTGCCAGTAGTAAACTAGCGGAATCCGTTTACGAGCAGTACTTC. The chain carries TRBV19 and TRBJ2-7; 8 positions agree with TRBD2. Germline V gene data show CDR1 as LNHDA and CDR2 as SQIVND (reference sequence). V was clipped by 4 bases and J by 4 bases; unmatched bases: 9. The length of the CDR3 is 15 residues. Supplemented by reference TRBV19 and TRBJ2-7, the full variable domain reads DGGITQSPKYLFRKEGQNVTLSCEQNLNHDAMYWYRQDPGQGLRLIYYSQIVNDFQKGDIAEGYSVSREKKESFPLTVTSAQKNPTAFYLCASSKLAESVYEQYFGPGTRLTVT.

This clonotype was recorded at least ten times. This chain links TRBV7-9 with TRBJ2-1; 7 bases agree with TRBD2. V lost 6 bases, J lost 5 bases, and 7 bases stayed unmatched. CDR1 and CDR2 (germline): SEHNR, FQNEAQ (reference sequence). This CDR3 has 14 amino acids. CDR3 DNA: TGTGCCAGCAGGACGGGACTATCAAACAATGAGCAGTTCTTC. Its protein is CASRTGLSNNEQFF.

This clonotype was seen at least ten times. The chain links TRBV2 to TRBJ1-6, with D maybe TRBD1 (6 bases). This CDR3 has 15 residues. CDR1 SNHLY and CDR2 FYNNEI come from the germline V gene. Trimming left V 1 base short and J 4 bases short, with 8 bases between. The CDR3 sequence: CASSEEGVYNSPLHF. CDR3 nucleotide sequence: TGTGCCAGCAGTGAAGAGGGGGTATATAATTCACCCCTCCACTTT.

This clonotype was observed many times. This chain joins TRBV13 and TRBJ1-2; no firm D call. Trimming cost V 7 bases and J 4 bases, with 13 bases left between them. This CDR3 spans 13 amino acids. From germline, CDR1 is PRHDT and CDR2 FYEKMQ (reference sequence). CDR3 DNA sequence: TGTGCCAGCACCCCCACCGGGAGCTATGGCTACACCTTC. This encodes CASTPTGSYGYTF.

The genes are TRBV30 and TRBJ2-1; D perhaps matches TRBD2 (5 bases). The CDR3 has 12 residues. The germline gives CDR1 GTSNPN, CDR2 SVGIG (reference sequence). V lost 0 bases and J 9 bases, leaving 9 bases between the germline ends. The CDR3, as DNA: TGTGCCTGGAGTGTGTCCCGGGGTGAGCAGTTCTTC. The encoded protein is CAWSVSRGEQFF.

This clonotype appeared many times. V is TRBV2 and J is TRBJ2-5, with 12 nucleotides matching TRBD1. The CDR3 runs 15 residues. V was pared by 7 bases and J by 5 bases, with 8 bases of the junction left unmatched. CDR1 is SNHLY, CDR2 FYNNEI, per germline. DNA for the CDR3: TGTGCCAGCACCGTCGGGACAGGGGGCGCGGAGACCCAGTACTTC. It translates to CASTVGTGGAETQYF. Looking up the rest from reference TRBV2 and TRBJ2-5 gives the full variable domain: EPEVTQTPSHQVTQMGQEVILRCVPISNHLYFYWYRQILGQKVEFLVSFYNNEISEKSEIFDDQFSVERPDGSNFTLKIRSTKLEDSAMYFCASTVGTGGAETQYFGPGTRLLVL.